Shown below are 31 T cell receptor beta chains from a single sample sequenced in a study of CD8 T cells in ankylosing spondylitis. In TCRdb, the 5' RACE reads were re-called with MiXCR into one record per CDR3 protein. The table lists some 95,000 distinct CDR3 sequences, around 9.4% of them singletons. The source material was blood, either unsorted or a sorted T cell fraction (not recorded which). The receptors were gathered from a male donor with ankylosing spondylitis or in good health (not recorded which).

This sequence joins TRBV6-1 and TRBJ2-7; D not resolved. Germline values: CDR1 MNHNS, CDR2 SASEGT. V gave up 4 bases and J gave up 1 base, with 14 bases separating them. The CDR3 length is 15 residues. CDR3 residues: CASSAGSGASYEQYF. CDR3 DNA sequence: TGTGCCAGCAGTGCCGGGTCAGGAGCGTCCTACGAGCAGTACTTC.

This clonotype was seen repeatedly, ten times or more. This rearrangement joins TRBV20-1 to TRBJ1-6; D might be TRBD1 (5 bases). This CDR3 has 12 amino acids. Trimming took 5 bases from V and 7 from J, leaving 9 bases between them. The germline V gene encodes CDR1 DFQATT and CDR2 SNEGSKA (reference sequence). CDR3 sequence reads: CSAGDGNSPLHF. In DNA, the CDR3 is TGCAGTGCTGGGGACGGCAATTCACCCCTCCACTTT.

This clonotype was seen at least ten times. The CDR3 DNA follows: TGTGCCAGCTCACCTACGGGTGGCCAAAGGGGCACTGAAGCTTTCTTT. Amino acids: CASSPTGGQRGTEAFF. The rearrangement links TRBV18 to TRBJ1-1; D may be TRBD1 (5 bases). Trimming removed 3 bases from V and 4 bases from J, with 18 bases in between. Germline assignment: CDR1 KGHSH and CDR2 LQKENI. The CDR3 is 16 amino acids.

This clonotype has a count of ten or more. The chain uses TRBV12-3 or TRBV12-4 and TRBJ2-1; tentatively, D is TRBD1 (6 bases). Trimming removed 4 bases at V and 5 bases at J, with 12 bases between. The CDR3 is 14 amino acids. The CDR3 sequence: CASSSGTRNNEQFF. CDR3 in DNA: TGTGCCAGCAGTTCCGGGACAAGAAACAATGAGCAGTTCTTC.

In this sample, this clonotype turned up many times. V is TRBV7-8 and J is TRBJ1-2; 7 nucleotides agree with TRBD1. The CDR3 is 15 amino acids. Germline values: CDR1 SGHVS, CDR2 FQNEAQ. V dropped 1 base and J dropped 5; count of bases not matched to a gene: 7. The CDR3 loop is CASSLGTGDSYGYTF. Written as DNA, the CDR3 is TGTGCCAGCAGCTTAGGGACAGGTGACAGTTATGGCTACACCTTC.

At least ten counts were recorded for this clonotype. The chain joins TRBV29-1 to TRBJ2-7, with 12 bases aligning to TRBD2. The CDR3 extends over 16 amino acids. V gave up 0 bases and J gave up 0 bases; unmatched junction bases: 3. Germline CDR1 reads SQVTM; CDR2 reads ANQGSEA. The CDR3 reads CSVEELAGGSSYEQYF. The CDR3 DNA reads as TGCAGCGTTGAAGAACTAGCGGGGGGAAGCTCCTACGAGCAGTACTTC.

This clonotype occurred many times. CDR3 amino acids: CASSSPQGSPPTDTQYF. CDR3 DNA: TGTGCCAGCAGCTCACCGCAGGGATCACCCCCCACAGATACGCAGTATTTT. The rearrangement links TRBV7-3 to TRBJ2-3, with D perhaps matching TRBD1 (5 bases). Germline values: CDR1 SGHTA, CDR2 FQGTGA. This CDR3 comprises 17 residues. The germline V and J ends were trimmed by 4 bases and 2 bases, with 19 bases remaining between them.

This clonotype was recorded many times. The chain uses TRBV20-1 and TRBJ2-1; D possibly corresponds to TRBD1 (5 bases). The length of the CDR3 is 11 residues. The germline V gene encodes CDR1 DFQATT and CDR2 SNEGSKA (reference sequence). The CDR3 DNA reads TGCAGAGTGTGTCAGGGAAATGAGCAGTTCTTC. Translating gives CRVCQGNEQFF.

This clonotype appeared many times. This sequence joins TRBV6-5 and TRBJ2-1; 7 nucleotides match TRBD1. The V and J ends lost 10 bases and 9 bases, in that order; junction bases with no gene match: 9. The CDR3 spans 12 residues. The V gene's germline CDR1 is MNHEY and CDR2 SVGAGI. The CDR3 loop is CATSEDRVEQFF. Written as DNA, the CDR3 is TGTGCCACCAGCGAAGACAGGGTTGAGCAGTTCTTC.

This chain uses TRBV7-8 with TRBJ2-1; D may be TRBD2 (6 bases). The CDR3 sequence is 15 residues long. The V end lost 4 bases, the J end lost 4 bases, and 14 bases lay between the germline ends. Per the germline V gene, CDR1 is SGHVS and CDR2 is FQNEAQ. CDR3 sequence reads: CASSSRDSIYNEQFF. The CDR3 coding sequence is TGTGCCAGCAGCTCCAGGGACTCCATTTACAATGAGCAGTTCTTC.

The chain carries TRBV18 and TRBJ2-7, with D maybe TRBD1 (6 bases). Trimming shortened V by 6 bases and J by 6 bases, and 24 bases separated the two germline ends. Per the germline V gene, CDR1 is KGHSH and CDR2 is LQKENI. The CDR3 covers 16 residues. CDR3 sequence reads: CASSWCRTGRTCEQYF. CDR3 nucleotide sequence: TGTGCCAGCTCTTGGTGCCGAACAGGGAGAACTTGCGAGCAGTACTTC.

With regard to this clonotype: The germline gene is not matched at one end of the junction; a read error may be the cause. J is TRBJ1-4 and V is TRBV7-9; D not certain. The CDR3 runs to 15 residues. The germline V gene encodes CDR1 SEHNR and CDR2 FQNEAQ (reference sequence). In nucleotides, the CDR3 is TGTGGCAGCAGCTTAGTCACTCCAACTAATGAAAAACTGTTTTTT. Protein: CGSSLVTPTNEKLFF.

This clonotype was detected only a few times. CDR3 in DNA: TGCGCCAGCAGCGCGGGCAGGGCCGCAGGGGCCAACGTCCTGACTTTC. Residues: CASSAGRAAGANVLTF. The chain uses TRBV5-1 and TRBJ2-6; D tentatively fits TRBD1 or TRBD2 (5 bases each). There are 16 residues in the CDR3. Germline CDR1 reads SGHRS; CDR2 reads YFSETQ. Deletions cut 4 bases from V and 4 bases from J, with 15 bases between.

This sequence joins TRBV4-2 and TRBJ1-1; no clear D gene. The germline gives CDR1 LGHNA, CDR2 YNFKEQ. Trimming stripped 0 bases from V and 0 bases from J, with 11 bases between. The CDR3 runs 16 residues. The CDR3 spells CASSQEVRVLNTEAFF. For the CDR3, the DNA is TGTGCCAGCAGCCAAGAAGTCCGGGTTCTGAACACTGAAGCTTTCTTT.

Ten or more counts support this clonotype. The DNA for the CDR3 is TGTGCCAGTTCCGGACAGGGGTTTACGAGACGGGGGGTGAATGAGCAGTTCTTC. Its protein is CASSGQGFTRRGVNEQFF. The genes are TRBV19 and TRBJ2-1, with TRBD1 identical over 9 bases. There are 18 residues in the CDR3. The trim removed 8 bases at V and 7 bases at J, leaving 21 bases unmatched. Germline assignment: CDR1 LNHDA and CDR2 SQIVND (reference sequence). The variable domain in full, with the rest retrieved from reference TRBV19 and TRBJ2-1, is DGGITQSPKYLFRKEGQNVTLSCEQNLNHDAMYWYRQDPGQGLRLIYYSQIVNDFQKGDIAEGYSVSREKKESFPLTVTSAQKNPTAFYLCASSGQGFTRRGVNEQFFGPGTRLTVL.

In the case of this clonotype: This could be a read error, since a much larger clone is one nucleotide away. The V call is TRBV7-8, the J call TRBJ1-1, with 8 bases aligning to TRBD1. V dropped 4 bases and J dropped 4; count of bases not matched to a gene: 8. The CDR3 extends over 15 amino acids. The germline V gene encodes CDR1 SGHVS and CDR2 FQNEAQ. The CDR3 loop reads CASSSRTGMSTEAFF. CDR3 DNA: TGTGCCAGCAGCTCCCGGACAGGGATGAGCACTGAAGCTTTCTTT.

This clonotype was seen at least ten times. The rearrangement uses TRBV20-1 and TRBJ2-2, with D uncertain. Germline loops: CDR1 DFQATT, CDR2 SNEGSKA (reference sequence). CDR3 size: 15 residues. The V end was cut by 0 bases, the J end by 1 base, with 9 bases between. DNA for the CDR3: TGCAGTGCTAGAGAAGGACGGTGGAACACCGGGGAGCTGTTTTTT. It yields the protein CSAREGRWNTGELFF.

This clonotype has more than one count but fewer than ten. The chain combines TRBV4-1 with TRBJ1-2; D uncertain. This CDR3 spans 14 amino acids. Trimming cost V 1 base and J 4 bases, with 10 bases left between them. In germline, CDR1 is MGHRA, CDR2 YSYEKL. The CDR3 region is CASSQGGSGYGYTF. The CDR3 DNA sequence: TGCGCCAGCAGCCAAGGAGGGTCCGGCTATGGCTACACCTTC.

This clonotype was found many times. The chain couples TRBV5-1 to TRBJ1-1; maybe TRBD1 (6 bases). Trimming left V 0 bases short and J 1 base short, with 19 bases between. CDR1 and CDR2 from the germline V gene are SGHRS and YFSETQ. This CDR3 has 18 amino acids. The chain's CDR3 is CASSLAPSTGKRNTEAFF. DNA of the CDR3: TGCGCCAGCAGCTTGGCCCCCTCCACAGGGAAGCGGAACACTGAAGCTTTCTTT. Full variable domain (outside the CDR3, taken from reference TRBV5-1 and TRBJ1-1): KAGVTQTPRYLIKTRGQQVTLSCSPISGHRSVSWYQQTPGQGLQFLFEYFSETQRNKGNFPGRFSGRQFSNSRSEMNVSTLELGDSALYLCASSLAPSTGKRNTEAFFGQGTRLTVV.

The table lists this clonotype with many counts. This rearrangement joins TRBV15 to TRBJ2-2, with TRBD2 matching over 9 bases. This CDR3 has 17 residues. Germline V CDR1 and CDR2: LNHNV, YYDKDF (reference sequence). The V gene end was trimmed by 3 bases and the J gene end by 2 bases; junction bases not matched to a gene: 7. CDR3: CATSRGVSGGNTGELFF. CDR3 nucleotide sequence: TGTGCCACCAGCAGGGGAGTTAGCGGGGGCAACACCGGGGAGCTGTTTTTT.

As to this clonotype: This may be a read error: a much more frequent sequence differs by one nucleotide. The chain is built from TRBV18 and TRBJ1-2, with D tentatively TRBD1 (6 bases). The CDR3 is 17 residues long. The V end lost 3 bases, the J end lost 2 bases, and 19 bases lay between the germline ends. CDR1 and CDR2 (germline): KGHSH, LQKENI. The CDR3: CASSPTSPGHSNYGYTF. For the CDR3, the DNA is TGTGCCAGCTCACCCACATCTCCGGGACACTCGAACTATGGCTACACCTTC.

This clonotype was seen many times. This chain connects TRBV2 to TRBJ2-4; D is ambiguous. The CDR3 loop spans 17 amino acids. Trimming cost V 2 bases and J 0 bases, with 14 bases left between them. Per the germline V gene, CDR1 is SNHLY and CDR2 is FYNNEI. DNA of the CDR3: TGTGCCAGCAGTGAACTGGCCGGCAGTACAGCCAAAAACATTCAGTACTTC. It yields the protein CASSELAGSTAKNIQYF.

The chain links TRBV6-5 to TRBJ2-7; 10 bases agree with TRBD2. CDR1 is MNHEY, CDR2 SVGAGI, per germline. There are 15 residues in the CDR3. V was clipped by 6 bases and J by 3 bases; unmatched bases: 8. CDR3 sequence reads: CASRYGTSASYEQYF. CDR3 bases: TGTGCCAGCAGATACGGGACTAGCGCCAGCTACGAGCAGTACTTC.

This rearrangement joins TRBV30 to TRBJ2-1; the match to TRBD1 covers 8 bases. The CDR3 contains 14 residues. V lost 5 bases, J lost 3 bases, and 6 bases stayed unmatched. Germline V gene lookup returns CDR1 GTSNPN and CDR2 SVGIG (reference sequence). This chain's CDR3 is CAWGRDRSYNEQFF. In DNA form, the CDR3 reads TGTGCCTGGGGCCGGGACAGGAGCTACAATGAGCAGTTCTTC.

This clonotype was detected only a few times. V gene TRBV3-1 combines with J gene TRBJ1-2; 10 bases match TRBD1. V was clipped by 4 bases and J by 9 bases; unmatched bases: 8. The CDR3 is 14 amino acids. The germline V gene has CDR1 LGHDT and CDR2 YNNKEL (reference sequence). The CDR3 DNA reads TGTGCCAGCAGCCTGGGACAGGGGAAGAGGCGCTACACCTTC. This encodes CASSLGQGKRRYTF.

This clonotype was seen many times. The CDR3 protein is CASSPLGQNSNQPQHF. DNA of the CDR3: TGTGCCAGCTCACCTCTCGGACAGAATAGCAATCAGCCCCAGCATTTT. V is TRBV18 and J is TRBJ1-5, with a possible D match to TRBD1 (6 bases). Germline values: CDR1 KGHSH, CDR2 LQKENI. The CDR3 consists of 16 residues. The V and J ends lost 3 bases and 0 bases respectively, with 12 bases between them.

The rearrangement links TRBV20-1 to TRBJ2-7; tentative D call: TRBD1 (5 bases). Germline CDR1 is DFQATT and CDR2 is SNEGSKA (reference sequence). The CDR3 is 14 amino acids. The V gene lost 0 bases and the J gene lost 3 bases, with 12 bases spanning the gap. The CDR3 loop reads CSARDMDMDYEQYF. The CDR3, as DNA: TGCAGTGCTAGAGATATGGACATGGACTACGAGCAGTACTTC.

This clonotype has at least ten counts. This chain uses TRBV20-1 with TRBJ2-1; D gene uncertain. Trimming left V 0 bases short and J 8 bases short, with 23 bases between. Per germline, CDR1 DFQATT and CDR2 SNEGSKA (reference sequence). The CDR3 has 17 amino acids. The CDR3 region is CSARDGPLSVLADEQFF. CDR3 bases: TGCAGTGCTAGAGATGGTCCCCTATCGGTGTTGGCCGATGAGCAGTTCTTC.

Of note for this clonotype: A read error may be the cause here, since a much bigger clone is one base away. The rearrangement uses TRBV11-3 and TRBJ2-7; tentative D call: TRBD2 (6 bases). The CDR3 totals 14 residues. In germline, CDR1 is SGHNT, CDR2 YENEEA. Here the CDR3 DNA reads TGTGCCAGCAGCGCTGTAGCGGACGCCTACGAGCTGTACTTC. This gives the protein CASSAVADAYELYF.

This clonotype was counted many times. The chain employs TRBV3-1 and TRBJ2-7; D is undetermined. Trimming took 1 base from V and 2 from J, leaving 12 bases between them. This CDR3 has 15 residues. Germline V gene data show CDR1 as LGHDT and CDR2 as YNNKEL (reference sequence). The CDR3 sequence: CASSQVPINPYEQYF. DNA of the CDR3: TGTGCCAGCAGCCAAGTCCCAATTAACCCCTACGAGCAGTACTTC.

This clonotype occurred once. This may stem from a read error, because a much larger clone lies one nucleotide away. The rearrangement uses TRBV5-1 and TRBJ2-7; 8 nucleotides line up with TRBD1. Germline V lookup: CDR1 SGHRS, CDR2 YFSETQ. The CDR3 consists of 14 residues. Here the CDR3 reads CVSSLGDRSYEQYF. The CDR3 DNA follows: TGCGTCAGCAGCTTGGGGGACAGGTCCTACGAGCAGTACTTC.